The 10 T cell receptor beta chains listed next were all sequenced from one sample in a study of Graves' ophthalmopathy and Graves' hyperthyroidism. For repertoire sequencing, the TCR beta CDR3 regions were amplified from RNA transcripts. RT-PCR with HTBI primers came first, then second-round multiplex PCR. One entry per CDR3 protein results from TCRdb running MiXCR on the multiplex PCR reads. The table shows a few hundred thousand distinct CDR3 sequences, with just under 40% occurring only once. Material: peripheral blood or thyroid tissue (not recorded which). The source of these receptors is an adult man with Graves' hyperthyroidism.

The chain couples TRBV7-2 to TRBJ2-3, with a possible D match to TRBD1 (5 bases). Germline-derived CDR1 and CDR2 are SGHTA and FQGNSA. The length of the CDR3 is 14 residues. Trimming left V 2 bases short and J 5 bases short, with 11 bases between. Here the CDR3 reads CASSLRGPLDTQYF. The DNA for the CDR3 is TGTGCCAGCAGCTTAAGGGGCCCACTAGATACGCAGTATTTT. The full variable domain, rest sourced from reference TRBV7-2 and TRBJ2-3, is GAGVSQSPSNKVTEKGKDVELRCDPISGHTALYWYRQSLGQGLEFLIYFQGNSAPDKSGLPSDRFSAERTGGSVSTLTIQRTQQEDSAVYLCASSLRGPLDTQYFGPGTRLTVL.

This clonotype has at least ten counts. One end of the junction fails to match germline, which may point to a read error. This rearrangement joins TRBV29-1 to TRBJ1-2; D gene uncertain. Germline assignment: CDR1 SQVTM and CDR2 ANQGSEA. CDR3 length: 9 residues. The CDR3 loop reads CSVEDARYF. CDR3 bases: TGCAGCGTTGAAGATGCCAGATACTTC. The entire variable domain, with the rest obtained from reference TRBV29-1 and TRBJ1-2, is as follows: SAVISQKPSRDICQRGTSLTIQCQVDSQVTMMFWYRQQPGQSLTLIATANQGSEATYESGFVIDKFPISRPNLTFSTLTVSNMSPEDSSIYLCSVEDARYFGSGTRLTVV.

This rearrangement joins TRBV27 to TRBJ1-2, with D possibly TRBD1 on 5 matching bases. Trimming took 6 bases from V and 2 from J, leaving 22 bases between them. This CDR3 comprises 17 residues. Germline CDR1 is MNHEY and CDR2 is SMNVEV (reference sequence). CDR3 in amino acids: CASRSYFRDLPNYGYTF. DNA of the CDR3: TGTGCCAGCAGATCCTACTTCCGGGACCTCCCGAACTATGGCTACACCTTC.

On this clonotype itself: An end of the junction differs from the germline gene, which may be a read error. The rearrangement uses TRBV6-1 and TRBJ2-5, with TRBD2 matching over 10 bases. CDR1 and CDR2 from the germline V gene are MNHNS and SASEGT. The CDR3 has 18 amino acids. DNA of the CDR3: TGTGTCAGCAGTTTCGATCCCCCATTAGCGGGAGGAAGAGAGACCCAGTACTTC. Translated: CVSSFDPPLAGGRETQYF.

V usage is TRBV19 and J usage is TRBJ2-2, with D possibly matching TRBD2 (6 bases). The CDR3 length is 15 residues. Germline V gene lookup returns CDR1 LNHDA and CDR2 SQIVND (reference sequence). The V gene lost 7 bases and the J gene lost 0 bases, with 12 bases spanning the gap. The CDR3 nucleotides read TGTGCCAGTAAGGGAAGGGAGGCGAACACCGGGGAGCTGTTTTTT. Amino acids: CASKGREANTGELFF.

The CDR3 reads CATSREGGAYEQYF. The CDR3 DNA reads TGTGCCACCAGCAGAGAAGGAGGGGCCTACGAGCAGTACTTC. The chain has TRBV15 and TRBJ2-7, with D perhaps TRBD2 (6 bases). V shed 0 bases and J shed 2 bases, with 8 bases lying between them. The CDR3 loop spans 14 amino acids. The germline V gene encodes CDR1 LNHNV and CDR2 YYDKDF (reference sequence).

This clonotype was detected many times. The chain employs TRBV2 and TRBJ2-5; D is unresolved. CDR3 length: 13 residues. V dropped 4 bases and J dropped 5 bases, with 11 bases sitting between them. The germline CDR1 and CDR2 sequences are SNHLY and FYNNEI. DNA for the CDR3: TGTGCCAGCAGTGCCGGCCTGGGTGAGACCCAGTACTTC. Residues: CASSAGLGETQYF. Full variable domain (missing parts from reference TRBV2 and TRBJ2-5): EPEVTQTPSHQVTQMGQEVILRCVPISNHLYFYWYRQILGQKVEFLVSFYNNEISEKSEIFDDQFSVERPDGSNFTLKIRSTKLEDSAMYFCASSAGLGETQYFGPGTRLLVL.

This clonotype was recorded at least ten times. CDR3 sequence (DNA): TGTGCCAGCACCGGACAGACACATAGCAATCAGCCCCAGCATTTT. This codes for CASTGQTHSNQPQHF. The chain combines TRBV6-1 with TRBJ1-5, with D perhaps TRBD1 (6 bases). CDR1 is MNHNS, CDR2 SASEGT, per germline. This CDR3 has 15 amino acids. Trimming removed 7 bases at V and 0 bases at J, with 13 bases between.

As regards this clonotype: The conserved final phenylalanine or tryptophan is absent from the CDR3, which likely points to a read error. V usage is TRBV20-1 and J usage is TRBJ2-3; 8 nucleotides agree with TRBD2. This CDR3 is 15 amino acids long. The germline CDR1 and CDR2 sequences are DFQATT and SNEGSKA (reference sequence). V shed 1 base and J 2 bases; nucleotides not matched to a gene: 5. This chain's CDR3 is CSARVTLAATDTQYL. CDR3 in DNA: TGCAGTGCTAGAGTAACACTAGCGGCCACAGATACGCAGTATCTT.

The chain carries TRBV7-2 and TRBJ1-3, with D hard to call. The CDR3 is 14 amino acids. The V end lost 5 bases, the J end lost 2 bases, and 10 bases lay between the germline ends. From germline, CDR1 is SGHTA and CDR2 FQGNSA. Here the CDR3 DNA reads TGTGCCAGCAGCGCTCTGGGAGCTGGAAACACCATATATTTT. This gives the protein CASSALGAGNTIYF.